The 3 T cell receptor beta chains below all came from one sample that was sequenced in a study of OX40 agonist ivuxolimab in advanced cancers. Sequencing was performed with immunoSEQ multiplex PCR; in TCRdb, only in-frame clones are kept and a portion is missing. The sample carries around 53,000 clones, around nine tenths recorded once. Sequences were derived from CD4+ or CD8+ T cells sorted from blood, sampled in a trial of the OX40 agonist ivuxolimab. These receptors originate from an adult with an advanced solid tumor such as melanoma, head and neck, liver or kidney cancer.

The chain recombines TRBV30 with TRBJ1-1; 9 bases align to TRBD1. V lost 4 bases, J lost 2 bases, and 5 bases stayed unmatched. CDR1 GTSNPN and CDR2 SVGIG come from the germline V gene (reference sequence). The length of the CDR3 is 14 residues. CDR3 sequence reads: CAWNLQGANTEAFF. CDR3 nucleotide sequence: TGTGCCTGGAACCTACAGGGGGCCAACACTGAAGCTTTCTTT.

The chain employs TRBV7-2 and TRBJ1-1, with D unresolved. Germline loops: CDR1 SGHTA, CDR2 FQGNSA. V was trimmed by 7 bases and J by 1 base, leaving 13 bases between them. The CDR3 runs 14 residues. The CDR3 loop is CASTKDDTNTEAFF. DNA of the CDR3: TGTGCCAGCACCAAGGACGATACGAACACTGAAGCTTTCTTT.

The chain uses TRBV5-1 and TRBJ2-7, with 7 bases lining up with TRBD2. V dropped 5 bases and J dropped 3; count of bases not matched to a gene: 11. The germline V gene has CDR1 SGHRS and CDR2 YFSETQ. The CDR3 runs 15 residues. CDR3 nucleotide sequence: TGCGCCAGCAGGGAGGATTGGGGCGGGAGCTACGAGCAGTACTTC. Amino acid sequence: CASREDWGGSYEQYF.